The sequence of this TCR beta chain was determined in a study of T cell clones after liver transplantation. Measured with immunoSEQ multiplex PCR; TCRdb has only the in-frame clones, and not every one. The sample carries roughly 100,000 clones, approximately 79% recorded once. The specimen comprised CD4+ T cells from blood, sampled roughly 50 months after liver transplant. The sequence was collected from a human patient who received a liver transplant. Some T cells may have come from the graft donor.

The CDR3 here is CASSPARGGGQETQYF. The CDR3 nucleotides are TGCGCCAGCAGTCCCGCTCGAGGTGGTGGCCAAGAGACCCAGTACTTC. The rearrangement uses TRBV10-1 and TRBJ2-5, with D unresolved. Trimming left V 5 bases short and J 1 base short, with 17 bases between. This CDR3 spans 16 amino acids. Germline assignment: CDR1 WNHNN and CDR2 SYGVQD (reference sequence).